A single sample gave rise to the 24 T cell receptor beta chains below, sequenced in a study of T cells after somatic rescue of genetic block. Sequenced by immunoSEQ multiplex PCR; TCRdb stores in-frame clones only, minus some. In the table there are roughly 71,000 clones, approximately 90% of which are singletons. Material for sequencing was peripheral blood mononuclear cells (PBMCs). The receptors were sampled from a man aged 25 to 40.

This clone turned up a few times. The chain combines TRBV2 with TRBJ1-1; 7 bases line up with TRBD1. Germline values: CDR1 SNHLY, CDR2 FYNNEI. J gave up 2 bases and V 1 base, and 4 bases lay outside the gene matches. The CDR3 is 15 residues long. CDR3 sequence (DNA): TGTGCCAGCAGTGAAGAGGGGGCAGGAAACACTGAAGCTTTCTTT. Residues: CASSEEGAGNTEAFF.

The rearrangement uses TRBV11-3 and TRBJ2-2, with unresolved D. Trimming took 5 bases from V and 8 from J, leaving 6 bases between them. The CDR3 runs 11 residues. Germline V gene data show CDR1 as SGHNT and CDR2 as YENEEA. The CDR3 coding sequence is TGTGCCAGCAGCCCCGGAGGGGAGCTGTTTTTT. It is translated as CASSPGGELFF.

The gene calls are TRBV22-1 and TRBJ2-1. TRBV22-1 is classified as a pseudogene. The CDR3 totals 16 residues. The CDR3 sequence is CPGSALQRSSYNEQFF. CDR3 sequence (DNA): TGTCCTGGGAGCGCGCTGCAAAGAAGCTCCTACAATGAGCAGTTCTTC.

The chain recombines TRBV2 with TRBJ2-3, with D maybe TRBD1 (5 bases). V lost 3 bases to trimming and J lost 1 base, with 14 bases between them. The V gene's germline CDR1 is SNHLY and CDR2 FYNNEI. The CDR3 spans 16 residues. The CDR3 sequence is CASSEWGSRGTDTQYF. The CDR3 bases are TGTGCCAGCAGTGAGTGGGGCTCCAGGGGCACAGATACGCAGTATTTT.

This sequence joins TRBV29-1 and TRBJ2-2, with a tentative D call TRBD1 (6 bases). In germline, CDR1 is SQVTM, CDR2 ANQGSEA. V was clipped by 6 bases and J by 9 bases, with 11 bases between them. The CDR3 length is 11 residues. CDR3 loop: CSVLDSRELFF. Here the CDR3 DNA reads TGCAGCGTCCTGGACAGTAGGGAGCTGTTTTTT.

The V call is TRBV19, the J call TRBJ2-2; D may be TRBD2 (6 bases). CDR1 LNHDA and CDR2 SQIVND come from the germline V gene (reference sequence). The CDR3 spans 12 residues. The CDR3 spells CAGGRNTGELFF. The CDR3 nucleotides are TGTGCGGGGGGAAGGAACACCGGGGAGCTGTTTTTT.

The rearrangement uses TRBV12-1 and TRBJ2-5. TRBV12-1 is a pseudogene segment. This CDR3 contains 12 residues. CDR3 DNA sequence: TGTGCCAGCAGCTACCATCAAGAGACCCAGTACTTC. Translating it yields CASSYHQETQYF.

This clone was detected only once. The rearrangement uses TRBV7-6 and TRBJ2-4; 11 positions match TRBD2. Germline CDR1 reads SGHVS; CDR2 reads FNYEAQ. V shed 2 bases and J 1 base; nucleotides not matched to a gene: 10. CDR3 length: 19 amino acids. The CDR3 loop reads CASSLRLAGGPLAKNIQYF. The DNA of the CDR3 is TGTGCCAGCAGCTTAAGATTAGCGGGAGGGCCCCTGGCCAAAAACATTCAGTACTTC.

This clone is a singleton in its sample. This chain links TRBV11-3 with TRBJ2-1, with 7 bases matching TRBD2. Germline CDR1 reads SGHNT; CDR2 reads YENEEA. J gave up 6 bases and V 4 bases, and 12 bases lay outside the gene matches. The CDR3 length is 16 residues. The CDR3 protein is CASSSGGQGWGNEQFF. CDR3 nucleotide sequence: TGTGCCAGCAGCTCGGGGGGTCAGGGATGGGGCAATGAGCAGTTCTTC.

The chain combines TRBV28 with TRBJ2-7; TRBD1 or TRBD2 may be the D gene (5 bases each). V dropped 6 bases and J dropped 3 bases, with 18 bases sitting between them. Looked up from germline, CDR1 is MDHEN and CDR2 is SYDVKM. This CDR3 is built from 15 residues. CDR3 sequence reads: CASSHDRDPGYEQYF. Here the CDR3 DNA reads TGTGCCAGCAGCCATGACCGGGACCCGGGCTACGAGCAGTACTTC.

The chain carries TRBV5-6 and TRBJ1-1, with a weak D call TRBD1 (6 bases). Germline-derived CDR1 and CDR2 are SGHDT and YYEEEE. Deletions cut 4 bases from V and 5 bases from J, with 12 bases between. CDR3 length: 13 amino acids. This chain's CDR3 is CASSIQGMTEAFF. The CDR3 nucleotides read TGTGCCAGCAGCATACAGGGTATGACTGAAGCTTTCTTT.

This clone was picked up one time. V is TRBV21-1 and J is TRBJ2-1; the table's TRBD2 call for D was not verified on the DNA. TRBV21-1 is marked as a pseudogene. This CDR3 is 18 amino acids long. DNA for the CDR3: TGTGCCAGCAGCAAACCCCCCCCGCGGGGGGGCGAGATCAATGAGCAGTTCTTC. The encoded protein is CASSKPPPRGGEINEQFF.

The chain couples TRBV10-2 to TRBJ1-6, with no clear D. Looked up from germline, CDR1 is WSHSY and CDR2 is SAAADI. The CDR3 consists of 13 residues. Trimming shortened V by 0 bases and J by 18 bases, and 15 bases separated the two germline ends. The CDR3 sequence is CASSESTWPTPHF. The DNA for the CDR3 is TGCGCCAGCAGTGAGTCGACATGGCCTACCCCCCACTTT.

This chain uses TRBV18 with TRBJ2-5; TRBD1 is a possible D gene (6 bases). CDR1 and CDR2 (germline): KGHSH, LQKENI. The V end lost 3 bases, the J end lost 2 bases, and 13 bases lay between the germline ends. This CDR3 is 15 amino acids long. CDR3 residues: CASSPPGVWQETQYF. DNA for the CDR3: TGTGCCAGCTCACCCCCAGGGGTCTGGCAAGAGACCCAGTACTTC.

The chain employs TRBV19 and TRBJ1-4; a weak D match, TRBD1 (5 bases). Trimming pared 6 bases from V and 6 bases from J, leaving 11 bases between. CDR1 is LNHDA, CDR2 SQIVND, per germline (reference sequence). The CDR3 has 13 residues. The CDR3 DNA is TGTGCCAGTAGGTCGGGGGGACATGAAAAACTGTTTTTT. Translating gives CASRSGGHEKLFF.

The J gene is TRBJ2-3, the V gene TRBV6-5; 15 bases map to TRBD2. CDR1 and CDR2 (germline): MNHEY, SVGAGI. V was clipped by 6 bases and J by 5 bases; unmatched bases: 3. CDR3 length: 15 residues. This CDR3 is CASRGLAGGQDTQYF. The CDR3 DNA is TGTGCCAGCAGGGGACTAGCGGGGGGCCAAGATACGCAGTATTTT.

V is TRBV7-8 and J is TRBJ2-7, with D tentatively TRBD2 (5 bases). This CDR3 has 13 amino acids. Germline V gene sequence: CDR1 SGHVS, CDR2 FQNEAQ. V was cut by 5 bases and J by 1 base, with 9 bases left in between. The CDR3, as DNA: TGTGCCAGCAGCGTAGGACTTTCCTACGAGCAGTACTTC. This gives the protein CASSVGLSYEQYF.

This clone was detected only a few times. This sequence joins TRBV5-4 and TRBJ2-7, with D possibly matching TRBD2 (5 bases). Between the trimmed V and J ends, which lost 2 bases and 7 bases, there was a span of 16 bases. Germline loops: CDR1 SGHNT, CDR2 YYREEE (reference sequence). The CDR3 is 14 amino acids. For the CDR3, the DNA is TGTGCCAGCAGCTTCCCGGTCCCGGGGTCTGAGCAGTACTTC. Its protein product is CASSFPVPGSEQYF.

The rearrangement links TRBV27 to TRBJ2-3; D not resolved. CDR3 size: 12 residues. Germline CDR1 MNHEY, CDR2 SMNVEV (reference sequence). Trimming pared 8 bases from V and 0 bases from J, leaving 6 bases between. CDR3 in amino acids: CASGDSTDTQYF. The CDR3 DNA reads as TGTGCCAGCGGTGACAGCACAGATACGCAGTATTTT.

The chain is built from TRBV19 and TRBJ2-5; tentative D call: TRBD2 (7 bases). The germline V gene encodes CDR1 LNHDA and CDR2 SQIVND (reference sequence). Trimming took off 5 bases at V and 5 bases at J, with 15 bases between the two ends. The CDR3 loop spans 14 amino acids. CDR3 sequence: CASSPGGGRETQYF. The CDR3, as DNA: TGTGCCAGTAGTCCCGGCGGGGGCCGGGAGACCCAGTACTTC.

The chain uses TRBV10-3 and TRBJ1-3; D might be TRBD1 (5 bases). The CDR3 spans 15 residues. Germline V CDR1 and CDR2: ENHRY, SYGVKD. V was shortened by 7 bases and J by 0 bases, with 13 bases between the two germline ends. Written as DNA, the CDR3 is TGTGCCATCATGCTTGGACAAAACTCTGGAAACACCATATATTTT. It translates to CAIMLGQNSGNTIYF.

The J gene is TRBJ2-5, the V gene TRBV9, with D perhaps TRBD2 (5 bases). Germline-derived CDR1 and CDR2 are SGDLS and YYNGEE. Trimming took 0 bases from V and 5 from J, leaving 17 bases between them. The CDR3 sequence is 16 residues long. CDR3: CASSVGRDGFRETQYF. CDR3 in DNA: TGTGCCAGCAGCGTAGGACGGGATGGGTTTCGGGAGACCCAGTACTTC.

This sequence joins TRBV10-1 and TRBJ2-5; 8 positions agree with TRBD2. Germline assignment: CDR1 WNHNN and CDR2 SYGVQD (reference sequence). V lost 3 bases and J lost 2; bases outside the gene matches: 5. The CDR3 is 15 residues long. The CDR3 reads CASSDQASGQETQYF. DNA for the CDR3: TGCGCCAGCAGTGATCAGGCTAGCGGGCAAGAGACCCAGTACTTC.

This rearrangement joins TRBV7-8 to TRBJ2-7; TRBD2 agrees at 10 bases. The ends lost 2 bases at V and 3 bases at J; junction bases unmatched: 7. CDR1 and CDR2 (germline): SGHVS, FQNEAQ. The CDR3 spans 16 residues. The CDR3 loop is CASSLFAPSGGYEQYF. CDR3 nucleotide sequence: TGTGCCAGCAGCTTATTCGCGCCTAGCGGGGGCTACGAGCAGTACTTC.